Below, one T cell receptor beta chain is given with its context. The sample is drawn from a study of blood T cell repertoires in COVID-19. In the study overall: PBMCs, B-cell-depleted T cells, or T cells were the source of the cDNA or gDNA that made up the material.

The CDR3 contains 17 residues. Trimming at V came to 3 bases and at J to 4 bases, leaving 13 bases not matched to a gene. Germline CDR1 MDHEN, CDR2 SYDVKM. Authors' analysis steps: Amplified reference gene primers provided the basis for estimating nucleated cell counts. Clones were sequenced by immunoSEQ multiplex PCR, and TCRdb holds only the in-frame ones, with some missing. V and J calls and clone size come straight from that table; D and trimming were deduced from the DNA. The table shows about 190,000 clones, with 75% to 90% occurring only once. The chain combines TRBV28 with TRBJ2-5, with 8 bases aligning to TRBD1. This clonotype originated in a man aged 25-40 years with acute or convalescent COVID-19. The specimen sequenced was peripheral blood. The CDR3 protein is CASSLVTGGPFSETQYF. In DNA form, the CDR3 reads TGTGCCAGCAGTTTGGTAACAGGGGGACCATTTTCAGAGACCCAGTACTTC.